This TCR beta chain originates from a study of patients and donors after allogeneic stem cell transplantation. TCRdb fed the RT-PCR reads into MiXCR, producing one record per CDR3 protein. The sample has hundreds of thousands of distinct CDR3 sequences, around 15% seen once. The germline gives CDR1 LGHNT, CDR2 FRNRAP. Unmatched junction bases numbered 5, after V lost 6 bases and J lost 1 base. This CDR3 comprises 15 residues. Sequences were obtained from blood, either unsorted or a sorted T cell fraction (not recorded which). The TCR sequence derives from a human donor who was either an allogeneic HSCT recipient or a stem cell or donor lymphocyte infusion donor (not recorded which). It is not recorded whose cells these are; they may come from a transplant donor. V and J are TRBV12-5 and TRBJ2-3, with TRBD1 matching 9 bases. The CDR3 DNA sequence: TGTGCTAGTGGAGACGGGACAGGGCGCACAGATACGCAGTATTTT. Translating gives CASGDGTGRTDTQYF.